This T cell receptor (beta chain) stems from a study of blood T cell repertoires in COVID-19. Overall study: Donors in the United States, Italy and Spain gave samples during acute or convalescent COVID-19. T cells, B-cell-depleted T cells, or PBMCs provided the cDNA or gDNA that served as material.

After removal of 5 bases from V and 0 bases from J, the junction contained 6 bases not matched to a gene. The germline V gene has CDR1 SNHLY and CDR2 FYNNEI. This CDR3 has 16 residues. The cohort comprised adults aged about 18 to 100 years residing in about two dozen US areas. As processed by the authors: How many nucleated cells were present was estimated from reference gene primer amplification. The method was immunoSEQ multiplex PCR; TCRdb's version includes in-frame clones alone and lacks a portion of them. Clonal size and the V and J genes are those of that table, whereas D and trimming came from the DNA. This sample has more than 250,000 clones; about nine tenths occur once, and the top ten carry 10%.

The sample taken for sequencing was PBMCs or T cells enriched from blood (not recorded which). The source of this sequence is a woman between 18 and 29 years old who had recovered from COVID-19. The chain links TRBV2 to TRBJ1-3; 8 nucleotides match TRBD1. This CDR3 is CASSLTGAPSGNTIYF. In DNA, the CDR3 is TGTGCCAGCAGTTTGACAGGGGCTCCCTCTGGAAACACCATATATTTT.